This T cell receptor (beta chain) was documented in a study of cytomegalovirus exposure and HLA in healthy donors (dated 2017 in TCRdb). Some background on the complete study: An earlier analysis of some 500 of the donors reported 276 Gb of sequence data and around 110 million unique TCR beta sequences from about 179 million T cells. An early release covering some 640 HLA-typed donors comprised approximately 290 gigabases of sequencing data and 85 million to 100 million unique TCR sequences. Of the roughly 390 genotyped donors, approximately 83% fell in the genetic ancestry cluster associated with self-reported Caucasian donors. The study aimed to test whether cataloging public T cell receptors could reveal signatures of past pathogen exposure. Using immunosequencing, the study profiled T cell repertoires from about 620 subjects and related those repertoires to cytomegalovirus serostatus. Along with the approximately 600-subject first cohort, a separate validation cohort of over 90 different subjects was used. High-throughput TCR immunosequencing, statistical association of individual TCRs with disease status, and machine learning were combined to predict cytomegalovirus infection status. A later analysis re-analyzed previously published TCR beta repertoires from roughly 600 donors and added high-resolution HLA genotyping to study TCR occurrence patterns. Rather than drawing on any new phenotypic data, the later analysis identified candidate immune exposures from TCR beta sequences and the way those sequences occurred across donors. An earlier analysis of 450 to 750 of the donors used high-throughput TCR beta sequencing to judge whether each TCR beta V gene segment behaved as functional or pseudogenic. Donor age, sex, ethnicity and CMV serostatus were compiled alongside the repertoire data. A later genetic analysis took genome-wide SNP genotypes for about 55% of the 666 donors and used that subset as a discovery cohort. All discovery cohort repertoires had been generated on a single sequencing platform. HLA typing covered class I and class II loci at four-digit resolution. Typing coverage differed by locus: A, B, C, DRB1 and DQB1 were typed in roughly 629-630 donors, DQA1 in about 510, DPA1 in 606, and DPB1 in 450 to 490. Because of strong linkage in the cohort, five DR-DQ haplotypes were treated as single units for association and clustering. On average, roughly 250,000 unique TCR beta nucleotide sequences were sequenced per donor among several hundred genotyped donors of the cohort, with approximately 18% of those sequences being non-productive.

The library was obtained by the immunoSEQ multiplex PCR assay. The multiplex PCR relied on a mix of 60 forward primers for TCR Vbeta segments and 13 reverse primers for TCR Jbeta segments. The CDR3 region of rearranged TCR beta genes was amplified from genomic DNA by a multiplex PCR assay. The amplified TCR beta libraries were sequenced on the Illumina HiSeq System as 87-base-pair reads. In the paper's pipeline: A later analysis tallied some 79 million unique TCR beta chains across the roughly 610 repertoires, and around 10 million of those chains were shared by two or more donors. To remove PCR and sequencing errors, raw reads were error-corrected and collapsed into unique sequences using a nearest-neighbor algorithm that merged closely related sequences. CDR3 sequences were aligned to IMGT reference sequences to assign V, D and J gene segments. For a sequence to be retained, a match of at least six nucleotides was required to both a V gene segment and a J gene segment. Rearrangements were classified as productive when the CDR3 lacked stop codons and remained in frame with V and J, and all other rearrangements were classified as non-productive. Following IMGT convention, CDR3 was defined as the stretch from the second conserved V-encoded cysteine up to the conserved J-encoded phenylalanine. Sequences without an unambiguous match to a single V gene segment were excluded from the earlier analysis of 450 to 750 of the donors. An earlier analysis of fewer than 650 of the donors classified V segments as functional when productive rearrangements were above 56.7% and as segregating when the standard deviation between donors was above 5%. A statistical classification framework was built for diagnosing cytomegalovirus status from the catalog of TCR beta chain sequences. In a later analysis, TCR nucleotide sequences were compared against IMGT/GENE-DB human TR gene sequences so that V and J genes could be assigned. Using the TCRdist pipeline, a later analysis assigned CDR3 sequences along with most-parsimonious VDJ recombination scenarios. In a later analysis, each TCR beta chain was defined by its CDR3 amino acid sequence together with its V-gene family, and reads without a unique V-gene family were excluded. As a way to deal with suspected cross-contamination and a sequencing artifact, a later analysis dropped under 600 nucleotide sequences that were highly shared and had low generation probability. In a later analysis, a clonal expansion index for each public chain was calculated from normalized within-repertoire ranks of inferred template counts. In a later analysis, generation probabilities were computed using a VDJ recombination model fitted to out-of-frame rearrangements, and the results were checked against IGoR. Hypergeometric tests were used in a later analysis to score TCR-TCR, TCR-HLA and TCR-CMV co-occurrence, with a repertoire-size bias correction applied to the TCR pairs. In a later analysis, false discovery rates were estimated by permuting HLA or CMV assignments 20 times. A later analysis grouped co-occurring TCRs with DBSCAN, adding TCRdist sequence similarity when clustering within HLA-allele-positive subsets. Repertoires with fewer than 30,000 or more than 120,000 public chains were left out of co-occurrence clustering, as were five repertoires with anomalous nucleotide sharing. In its TCRdb copy, this immuneACCESS table keeps in-frame sequences only and misses some clones. Where compared with another copy, unresolved V genes explain less than half of these, and the others have no known cause. V and J calls plus clone size are reproduced from that table; the DNA served to infer D and trimming. The sample profile shows about 200,000 clones; more than 75% of them were found once. In total, the top ten clones hold about 0.36% of the sample.

What the authors observed across the whole study: The 87-base-pair reads could not distinguish some IMGT-functional V segments, including TRBV6-2 and TRBV6-3, so those segments were excluded. A later analysis found that HLA-associated TCR beta chains were more clonally expanded and had lower generation probabilities than equally common non-associated chains. This cohort had only TCR beta chains sequenced, and the lack of alpha or paired-chain data limited which features could be detected. A later analysis associated 16,951 TCR beta sequences with specific HLA alleles at a false discovery rate of 0.05. When HLA alleles, especially DR and DQ, strongly co-occurred, TCR associations were difficult to assign to individual alleles. The authors suggested that the approach could potentially be extended to other disease states and immunological phenotypes. The classifier was reported to diagnose cytomegalovirus status with high specificity and sensitivity in both the original cohort and the validation cohort. Correlated functional status among segregating V segments might reflect linkage disequilibrium, but an unknown experimental factor could not be ruled out. An association between a missense DCLRE1C variant and V-gene and J-gene trimming of TCR beta chains was found in a later genetic analysis and replicated in an independent cohort. The sequencing pipeline was judged likely to have produced a cluster of highly shared sequence variants as a technical artifact. In vitro tests confirmed that a few of the cytomegalovirus-associated TCR beta chains recognize cytomegalovirus antigens. Compared with the approximately 710-donor mean, donors in an Asian-associated ancestry cluster had fewer N-insertions in productive TCRs, according to a later genetic analysis. HLA typing was unavailable for some donors at each locus, so association tests used only the typed subset. Because counts were too low, around 18 rarely observed V segments, including chromosome 9 orphons, were left out of the earlier analysis of 587 of the donors. In a later analysis, several top co-occurrence clusters were reported to appear linked to parvovirus B19, influenza, CMV and Epstein-Barr virus. Most CMV-associated TCR beta chains appeared to be HLA-restricted in a later analysis, and the HLA associations seemed to be driven largely by CMV exposure. The only immune exposure information available for the cohort was CMV serostatus. In a later analysis, the rate of TCR association differed among HLA loci, with DRB1 alleles having the most associated TCRs and HLA-C alleles having the fewest. Sequencing depth was assumed to be roughly uniform across donors in the presence/absence analyses, though that assumption may not hold. The study gave a list of under 200 TCR beta chains associated with cytomegalovirus. Most TCR sequences were seen in very few donors, while some public TCRs were found in many individuals. In an earlier analysis of some 500 of the donors, most TCR beta V segments appeared in productive rearrangements about 90% or about 30% of the time, broadly matching IMGT annotations. A further reported finding was that TCR beta sequences accurately predicted the HLA-A and HLA-B alleles for most subjects in the first cohort.

CDR1 and CDR2, per the germline V gene (reference sequence), are SGHNT and YYREEE. Reading from cysteine to phenylalanine, the CDR3 counts 14 amino acids. The kept DNA is CDR3 alone, 42 bases in frame from the first base. V has 4 bases trimmed and J has 10 bases trimmed; junction bases matching no gene number 10. In total, about 650 healthy bone marrow donors made up the cohort. At the time of sampling, every cohort member was nominally healthy, though immune exposures that went unrecorded were likely present. The donor tested CMV seropositive, placing the donor among the approximately 290 seropositive members of the cohort. Every donor gave a peripheral blood sample, and the peripheral blood mononuclear cells from that sample were used for TCR beta sequencing. Genomic DNA extraction from the blood cell samples was performed with the Qiagen DNeasy Blood Extraction Kit. To note about this clone: Its antigen remains unidentified. The sample holds no much larger clone one base away, and base qualities are not on file.

The rearranged chain carries TRBV5-4 and TRBJ1-4, with TRBD1 identical over 7 junction bases. This clonotype originated in a male donor in good health and CMV-seropositive. The sequenced sample consisted of PBMCs. The CDR3 protein sequence reads: CASSLDRAGGKLFF. The DNA reads as follows: TGTGCCAGCAGCCTCGACAGGGCGGGAGGAAAACTGTTTTTT.